A selection of T cell receptor beta chains follows, all from one sample in a study of blood T cells in healthy people across ages. Each CDR3 protein gets one entry after TCRdb re-called the 5' RACE reads with MiXCR. The table lists about 1.6 million distinct CDR3 sequences, roughly 32% of them singletons. Material for sequencing was blood. The source is a woman in her 30s in good health. CDR3s include the opening cysteine and the closing phenylalanine or tryptophan. The D gene is left open where the match is weak. Clone sizes are given selectively: once, few, many, or a class where the clone is expanded.

j_call v_call d_call clone_size cdr3_aa cdr3_nt
TRBJ1-2 TRBV6-1 NA NA CASSEALGDGYGYTF TGTGCCAGCAGTGAAGCGTTGGGGGACGGCTATGGCTACACCTTC
TRBJ2-5 TRBV29-1 TRBD1 few CSAGRSAGGRETQYF TGCAGCGCCGGAAGGAGCGCAGGGGGTCGGGAGACCCAGTACTTC
TRBJ2-7 TRBV7-9 NA NA CARSFRGRPWNEQYF TGTGCCCGCAGCTTTAGGGGGAGGCCCTGGAACGAGCAGTACTTC
TRBJ2-7 TRBV20-1 TRBD2 many CSARDLERGASYEQYF TGCAGTGCTAGAGATCTAGAGCGGGGGGCCTCCTACGAGCAGTACTTC
TRBJ1-5 TRBV6-5 NA NA CASSARTGELPQHF TGTGCCAGCTCAGCCAGGACCGGCGAATTGCCCCAGCATTTT
TRBJ2-1 TRBV3-1 NA NA CASNQGTRAGDEQFF TGTGCCAGCAACCAAGGAACTAGGGCCGGCGATGAGCAGTTCTTC
TRBJ2-7 TRBV12-3/TRBV12-4 TRBD2 NA CAGSLGTRGTYEQYF TGTGCCGGCAGTCTAGGGACTAGAGGAACCTACGAGCAGTACTTC
TRBJ1-1 TRBV7-9 NA NA CASSFLTFGRYTEAFF TGTGCCAGCAGCTTCCTGACTTTTGGACGGTACACTGAAGCTTTCTTT
TRBJ1-2 TRBV20-1 NA NA CSASGSPEDGYTF TGCAGTGCTAGCGGAAGCCCCGAGGATGGCTACACCTTC
TRBJ1-5 TRBV12-3/TRBV12-4 NA many CASSPAGLSNQPQHF TGTGCCAGCAGTCCCGCGGGACTTAGCAATCAGCCCCAGCATTTT
TRBJ2-3 TRBV2 NA NA CASSGDSDTQYF TGTGCCAGCAGCGGGGATTCAGATACGCAGTATTTT
TRBJ1-1 TRBV6-5 NA NA CASSYLPTSNTEAFF TGTGCCAGCAGTTACCTTCCGACAAGTAACACTGAAGCTTTCTTT
TRBJ2-7 TRBV28 TRBD1 NA CASSPGTGISFEQYF TGTGCCAGCAGTCCTGGGACAGGGATTTCCTTCGAGCAGTACTTC
TRBJ1-5 TRBV27 NA few CASGLTSNQPQHF TGTGCCAGCGGATTAACGAGCAATCAGCCCCAGCATTTT
TRBJ1-5 TRBV28 NA NA CASSLGAGWQPQHF TGTGCCAGCAGTTTAGGTGCAGGGTGGCAGCCCCAGCATTTT
TRBJ2-6 TRBV7-6 TRBD2 many CASSFFTAGPGSGANVLTF TGTGCCAGCAGCTTTTTTACAGCGGGGCCAGGATCTGGGGCCAACGTCCTGACTTTC